The 10 T cell receptor beta chains reported below all come from one sample, sequenced in a study of T cell repertoires in cytomegalovirus infection. One entry per CDR3 protein results from TCRdb running MiXCR on the reads. The table lists around 530,000 distinct CDR3 sequences, around a quarter of them singletons. Material for sequencing was PBMCs. All receptors derive from a human donor in good health (CMV status not recorded). Some clones in this sample may be carry-over from other donors' samples.

In this sample, this clonotype turned up a few times. The V and J genes are TRBV27 and TRBJ2-7, with a tentative D call TRBD2 (5 bases). V gave up 6 bases and J gave up 0 bases, with 12 bases separating them. The CDR3 contains 14 residues. Germline lookup yields CDR1 MNHEY and CDR2 SMNVEV (reference sequence). The CDR3 loop reads CASRPGGSSYEQYF. DNA of the CDR3: TGTGCCAGCAGGCCAGGTGGGAGCTCCTACGAGCAGTACTTC.

CDR3 residues: CASSYPRDRGDSPLHF. CDR3 nucleotide sequence: TGTGCCAGCAGTTACCCCCGGGACAGGGGGGATTCACCCCTCCACTTT. The chain links TRBV6-2 or TRBV6-3 to TRBJ1-6; the match to TRBD1 covers 11 bases. Unmatched junction bases numbered 5, after V lost 2 bases and J lost 8 bases. The CDR3 loop spans 16 amino acids. Germline lookup yields CDR1 MNHEY and CDR2 SVGEGT.

In its sample, this clonotype was seen a few times. V gene TRBV18 combines with J gene TRBJ1-3; D not certain. The CDR3 covers 15 residues. The V gene lost 2 bases and the J gene lost 2 bases, with 10 bases spanning the gap. The germline CDR1 and CDR2 sequences are KGHSH and LQKENI. DNA for the CDR3: TGTGCCAGCTCACCAACCGTAGAGGCTGGAAACACCATATATTTT. It translates to CASSPTVEAGNTIYF. Based on the CDR3 plus reference TRBV18 and TRBJ1-3, the full variable domain is NAGVMQNPRHLVRRRGQEARLRCSPMKGHSHVYWYRQLPEEGLKFMVYLQKENIIDESGMPKERFSAEFPKEGPSILRIQQVVRGDSAAYFCASSPTVEAGNTIYFGEGSWLTVV.

V usage is TRBV7-9 and J usage is TRBJ2-7, with unresolved D. Germline V CDR1 and CDR2: SEHNR, FQNEAQ (reference sequence). The CDR3 length is 15 residues. The ends were cut back, 1 base at V and 0 bases at J, with 10 bases in the middle. CDR3 in DNA: TGTGCCAGCAGCTTAGTGGTTGGTCTCTCCTACGAGCAGTACTTC. Protein sequence: CASSLVVGLSYEQYF.

This chain connects TRBV7-2 to TRBJ2-7; D is unresolved. The germline V gene has CDR1 SGHTA and CDR2 FQGNSA. This CDR3 is 14 amino acids long. Trimming cost V 3 bases and J 7 bases, with 16 bases left between them. CDR3 nucleotide sequence: TGTGCCAGCAGCTTTTTTCACGGGTTTGGGGAGCAGTACGTC. Protein sequence: CASSFFHGFGEQYV.

This clonotype has only a few counts. The chain has TRBV19 and TRBJ2-3; a possible D gene is TRBD2 (6 bases). V shed 9 bases and J shed 0 bases, with 10 bases lying between them. From germline, CDR1 is LNHDA and CDR2 SQIVND (reference sequence). This CDR3 region has 13 residues. This CDR3 is CASGTSSTDTQYF. CDR3 in DNA: TGTGCCAGCGGGACTTCTAGCACAGATACGCAGTATTTT.

This clonotype was counted between two and nine times. J is TRBJ2-3 and V is TRBV11-2, with 8 bases lining up with TRBD2. The CDR3 covers 17 residues. Germline values: CDR1 SGHAT, CDR2 FQNNGV. V dropped 2 bases and J dropped 3; count of bases not matched to a gene: 10. This CDR3 reads CASSLLGLAHPTDTQYF. The CDR3, as DNA: TGTGCCAGCAGCTTACTAGGACTAGCCCACCCAACAGATACGCAGTATTTT.

The chain uses TRBV11-2 and TRBJ2-1; no firm D call. The CDR3 runs 16 residues. V gave up 5 bases and J gave up 0 bases, with 14 bases separating them. Germline lookup yields CDR1 SGHAT and CDR2 FQNNGV. The CDR3 DNA is TGTGCCAGCAGCCAAGGCCTTCACCCCTCCTACAATGAGCAGTTCTTC. Encoded protein: CASSQGLHPSYNEQFF.

This clonotype was recorded a few times. The rearrangement links TRBV6-1 to TRBJ2-3, with D possibly TRBD1 on 6 matching bases. This CDR3 region has 17 residues. Germline CDR1 reads MNHNS; CDR2 reads SASEGT. Trimming left V 6 bases short and J 0 bases short, with 19 bases between. The CDR3 protein is CASSNDGTFRSTDTQYF. The CDR3 region has the DNA TGTGCCAGCAGCAACGACGGGACATTTAGGAGCACAGATACGCAGTATTTT.

The table lists this clonotype with a few counts. V usage is TRBV6-1 and J usage is TRBJ2-5, with TRBD2 identical over 12 bases. The CDR3 has 15 residues. Germline CDR1 reads MNHNS; CDR2 reads SASEGT. V trimming: 5 bases; J trimming: 0 bases; junction bases outside the gene matches: 1. The CDR3 here is CASSRLAGDQETQYF. The CDR3 nucleotides read TGTGCCAGCAGTCGACTAGCGGGGGACCAAGAGACCCAGTACTTC.